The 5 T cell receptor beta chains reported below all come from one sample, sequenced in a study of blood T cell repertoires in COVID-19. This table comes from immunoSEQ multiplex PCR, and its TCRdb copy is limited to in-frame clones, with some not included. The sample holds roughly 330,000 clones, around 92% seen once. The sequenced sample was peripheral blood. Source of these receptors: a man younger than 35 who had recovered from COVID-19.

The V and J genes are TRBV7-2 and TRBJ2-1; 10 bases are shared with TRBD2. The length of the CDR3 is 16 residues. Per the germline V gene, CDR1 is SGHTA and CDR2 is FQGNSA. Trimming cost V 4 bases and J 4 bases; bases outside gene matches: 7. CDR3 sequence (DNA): TGTGCCAGCAGCTACCTTACTAGCGGGGTTTACAATGAGCAGTTCTTC. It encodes CASSYLTSGVYNEQFF.

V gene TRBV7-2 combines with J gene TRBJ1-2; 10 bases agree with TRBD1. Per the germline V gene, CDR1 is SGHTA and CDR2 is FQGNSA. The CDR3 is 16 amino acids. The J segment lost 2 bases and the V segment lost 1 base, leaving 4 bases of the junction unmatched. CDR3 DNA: TGTGCCAGCAGCTTAGTGCTGACAGGGGGCAACTATGGCTACACCTTC. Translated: CASSLVLTGGNYGYTF.

The CDR3 protein is CASSSPGHYEQYF. CDR3 DNA: TGTGCCAGCAGTTCTCCGGGACACTACGAGCAGTACTTC. This chain joins TRBV12-3 or TRBV12-4 and TRBJ2-7, with D possibly matching TRBD1 (6 bases). This CDR3 spans 13 amino acids. The ends were cut back, 4 bases at V and 3 bases at J, with 10 bases in the middle.

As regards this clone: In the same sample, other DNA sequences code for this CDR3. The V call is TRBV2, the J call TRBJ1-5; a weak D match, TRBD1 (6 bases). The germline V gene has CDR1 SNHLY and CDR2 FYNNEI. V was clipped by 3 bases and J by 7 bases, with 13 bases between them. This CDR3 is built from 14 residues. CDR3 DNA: TGTGCCAGCAGTGATAGGGGGATTCACCAGCCCCAGCATTTT. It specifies CASSDRGIHQPQHF.

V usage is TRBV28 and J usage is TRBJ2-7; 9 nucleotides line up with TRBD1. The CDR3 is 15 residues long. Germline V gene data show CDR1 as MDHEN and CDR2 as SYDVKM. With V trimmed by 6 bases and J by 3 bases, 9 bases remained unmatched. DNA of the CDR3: TGTGCCAGCAGCCCCCCCGGGACAGGGTACTACGAGCAGTACTTC. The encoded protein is CASSPPGTGYYEQYF.